These 20 T cell receptor beta chains came from one sample sequenced in a study of radiotherapy plus CTLA-4 blockade in lung cancer. This table comes from immunoSEQ multiplex PCR, and its TCRdb copy is limited to in-frame clones, with some not included. The sample gives about 60,000 clones, under 85% of which show up once; roughly 4% is in the top ten. The sequences come from peripheral blood, collected from a patient treated with radiotherapy plus ipilimumab. These receptors all come from a human donor with non-small cell lung cancer who had a partial response to radiotherapy plus ipilimumab.

The chain employs TRBV5-6 and TRBJ2-7; TRBD2 aligns across 15 bases. Trimming took 3 bases from V and 7 from J; bases not matched to a gene: 2. CDR1 is SGHDT, CDR2 YYEEEE, per germline. CDR3 length: 14 amino acids. CDR3 residues: CASSSGTSGREQYF. The CDR3 nucleotides read TGTGCCAGCAGCTCGGGGACTAGCGGGAGGGAGCAGTACTTC.

The rearrangement joins TRBV19 to TRBJ2-6, with 8 bases lining up with TRBD1. The J segment lost 0 bases and the V segment lost 3 bases, leaving 4 bases of the junction unmatched. The CDR3 covers 17 residues. Germline assignment: CDR1 LNHDA and CDR2 SQIVND (reference sequence). CDR3: CASSMGQDSSGANVLTF. CDR3 sequence (DNA): TGTGCCAGTAGTATGGGACAGGATAGCTCTGGGGCCAACGTCCTGACTTTC.

In DNA form, the CDR3 reads TGCGCCAGCAGCTTAGGTTCGTGGAGCGGGAGCACAGATACGCAGTATTTT. Its translation is CASSLGSWSGSTDTQYF. The J gene is TRBJ2-3, the V gene TRBV5-1; a weak D match, TRBD2 (6 bases). Germline CDR1 is SGHRS and CDR2 is YFSETQ. The CDR3 spans 17 residues. Trimming left V 2 bases short and J 0 bases short, with 16 bases between.

V usage is TRBV19 and J usage is TRBJ2-7; TRBD1 might be the D (6 bases). The germline CDR1 and CDR2 sequences are LNHDA and SQIVND (reference sequence). Trimming shortened V by 10 bases and J by 5 bases, and 21 bases separated the two germline ends. The CDR3 sequence is 14 residues long. The CDR3 loop is CATKTGSGEHEQYF. The CDR3 DNA reads TGTGCCACCAAGACAGGATCTGGGGAACACGAGCAGTACTTC.

This clone was recorded a few times. This chain connects TRBV18 to TRBJ1-3, with D hard to call. Trimming stripped 2 bases from V and 4 bases from J, with 12 bases between. Germline-derived CDR1 and CDR2 are KGHSH and LQKENI. This CDR3 spans 15 amino acids. CDR3 sequence: CASSPAEGSGNTIYF. The CDR3, as DNA: TGTGCCAGCTCACCAGCGGAGGGATCGGGAAACACCATATATTTT.

The chain couples TRBV5-1 to TRBJ1-4; possible D gene TRBD1, 5 bases. Germline lookup yields CDR1 SGHRS and CDR2 YFSETQ. The CDR3 contains 15 residues. V dropped 4 bases and J dropped 4 bases, with 14 bases sitting between them. CDR3 sequence reads: CASSPGGVVNEKLFF. The CDR3, as DNA: TGCGCCAGCAGCCCCGGGGGGGTCGTTAATGAAAAACTGTTTTTT.

DNA for the CDR3: TGTGCCAGCAGCAAAAATCTAAGACAGGAGTACAATCAGCCCCAGCATTTT. This sequence encodes CASSKNLRQEYNQPQHF. The chain recombines TRBV21-1 with TRBJ1-5; the table's D call of TRBD1 was not tested on the DNA. TRBV21-1 is described as a pseudogene. The CDR3 has 17 residues.

V and J are TRBV14 and TRBJ2-5; D ambiguous. Germline V gene data show CDR1 as SGHDN and CDR2 as FVKESK. The CDR3 has 14 residues. V shed 2 bases and J shed 4 bases, with 11 bases lying between them. The CDR3 reads CASSQFDFGETQYF. In nucleotides, the CDR3 is TGTGCCAGCAGCCAATTTGACTTCGGAGAGACCCAGTACTTC.

This sequence joins TRBV19 and TRBJ1-1; 8 bases agree with TRBD1. CDR1 and CDR2 from the germline V gene are LNHDA and SQIVND (reference sequence). The CDR3 is 12 residues long. V trimming: 7 bases; J trimming: 6 bases; junction bases outside the gene matches: 4. This chain's CDR3 is CASTQTGAEAFF. The CDR3 region has the DNA TGTGCCAGTACCCAGACAGGGGCTGAAGCTTTCTTT.

The CDR3 DNA follows: TGCAGCGTTGAAACAGGGGGGGACATTCAGTACTTC. The encoded protein is CSVETGGDIQYF. The V gene is TRBV29-1, the J gene TRBJ2-4, with D possibly being TRBD1 (8 bases). Per germline, CDR1 SQVTM and CDR2 ANQGSEA. This CDR3 has 12 amino acids. V gave up 2 bases and J gave up 8 bases, with 10 bases separating them.

The rearrangement joins TRBV6-6 to TRBJ1-2, with D possibly being TRBD1 (6 bases). This CDR3 has 15 amino acids. The germline V and J ends were trimmed by 6 bases and 0 bases, with 14 bases remaining between them. Germline V lookup: CDR1 MNHNY, CDR2 SVGAGI (reference sequence). The CDR3 reads CASRHSTGSNYGYTF. DNA for the CDR3: TGTGCCAGCAGACACTCCACAGGGTCTAACTATGGCTACACCTTC.

The V and J genes are TRBV4-1 and TRBJ2-1; 8 bases match TRBD2. The CDR3 is made up of 14 amino acids. The germline CDR1 and CDR2 sequences are MGHRA and YSYEKL. V lost 10 bases and J lost 7; bases outside the gene matches: 12. For the CDR3, the DNA is TGCGCCACCACGGGAGGGGGTCTGTGGAATGAGCAGTTCTTC. Translating gives CATTGGGLWNEQFF.

V usage is TRBV28 and J usage is TRBJ2-7; D perhaps matches TRBD2 (5 bases). The germline V gene has CDR1 MDHEN and CDR2 SYDVKM. The CDR3 loop spans 11 amino acids. Trimming removed 8 bases from V and 4 bases from J, with 9 bases in between. CDR3 residues: CASRDRYEQYF. For the CDR3, the DNA is TGTGCCAGCCGGGATAGGTACGAGCAGTACTTC.

J is TRBJ1-2 and V is TRBV30; D not resolved. Per germline, CDR1 GTSNPN and CDR2 SVGIG (reference sequence). Trimming took 2 bases from V and 4 from J, leaving 5 bases between them. This CDR3 region has 11 residues. The CDR3 DNA reads as TGTGCCTGGAGTTTGGCCTATGGCTACACCTTC. Translated: CAWSLAYGYTF. The complete variable domain, with remaining parts taken from reference TRBV30 and TRBJ1-2, reads SQTIHQWPATLVQPVGSPLSLECTVEGTSNPNLYWYRQAAGRGLQLLFYSVGIGQISSEVPQNLSASRPQDRQFILSSKKLLLSDSGFYLCAWSLAYGYTFGSGTRLTVV.

This clone was picked up a small number of times. The CDR3 DNA sequence: TGTGCCAGCAAATTTCCCTGGAATCGGGGGAATGAGCAGTTCTTC. This gives the protein CASKFPWNRGNEQFF. The gene calls are TRBV11-2 and TRBJ2-1; tentative D call: TRBD2 (6 bases). Germline-derived CDR1 and CDR2 are SGHAT and FQNNGV. V was pared by 7 bases and J by 7 bases, with 20 bases between. This CDR3 is built from 15 residues. Based on the CDR3 plus reference TRBV11-2 and TRBJ2-1, the full variable domain is EAGVAQSPRYKIIEKRQSVAFWCNPISGHATLYWYQQILGQGPKLLIQFQNNGVVDDSQLPKDRFSAERLKGVDSTLKIQPAKLEDSAVYLCASKFPWNRGNEQFFGPGTRLTVL.

This chain connects TRBV7-3 to TRBJ2-5; TRBD1 might be the D (6 bases). This CDR3 is built from 14 residues. Germline V gives CDR1 SGHTA, CDR2 FQGTGA. The V and J ends lost 2 bases and 5 bases respectively, with 12 bases between them. The CDR3 here is CASSLDLQGETQYF. As DNA, the CDR3 is TGTGCCAGCAGCTTAGATCTACAGGGCGAGACCCAGTACTTC.

This chain joins TRBV4-1 and TRBJ2-7, with D possibly TRBD2 on 5 matching bases. Trimming took off 0 bases at V and 0 bases at J, with 15 bases between the two ends. Germline CDR1 and CDR2: MGHRA and YSYEKL. CDR3 length: 17 residues. CDR3 amino acids: CASSQDNMDSGSYEQYF. Written as DNA, the CDR3 is TGCGCCAGCAGCCAAGATAATATGGACTCTGGCTCCTACGAGCAGTACTTC.

The V call is TRBV28, the J call TRBJ2-6, with 11 positions matching TRBD2. The CDR3 has 17 amino acids. Trimming took 5 bases from V and 0 from J; bases not matched to a gene: 3. CDR1 is MDHEN and CDR2 is SYDVKM in the germline V gene. Written as DNA, the CDR3 is TGTGCCAGCAGTCCCGGGACTAGCGGCTCTGGGGCCAACGTCCTGACTTTC. Translated, it gives CASSPGTSGSGANVLTF. The full variable domain, completed using reference TRBV28 and TRBJ2-6, is DVKVTQSSRYLVKRTGEKVFLECVQDMDHENMFWYRQDPGLGLRLIYFSYDVKMKEKGDIPEGYSVSREKKERFSLILESASTNQTSMYLCASSPGTSGSGANVLTFGAGSRLTVL.

The CDR3 DNA is TGCGCCAGCAGCGTCGGGACAGGCTATGGCTACACCTTC. This encodes CASSVGTGYGYTF. This chain connects TRBV5-1 to TRBJ1-2; 8 nucleotides match TRBD1. V lost 4 bases and J lost 4; bases outside the gene matches: 3. The CDR3 totals 13 residues. Germline V gene lookup returns CDR1 SGHRS and CDR2 YFSETQ.

The V and J genes are TRBV27 and TRBJ2-1; 9 bases agree with TRBD2. Looked up from germline, CDR1 is MNHEY and CDR2 is SMNVEV (reference sequence). The CDR3 length is 14 residues. V lost 2 bases, J lost 10 bases, and 6 bases stayed unmatched. The CDR3 spells CASSLSAGGDEQFF. The CDR3 DNA reads TGTGCCAGCAGTTTAAGTGCGGGAGGGGACGAGCAGTTCTTC.